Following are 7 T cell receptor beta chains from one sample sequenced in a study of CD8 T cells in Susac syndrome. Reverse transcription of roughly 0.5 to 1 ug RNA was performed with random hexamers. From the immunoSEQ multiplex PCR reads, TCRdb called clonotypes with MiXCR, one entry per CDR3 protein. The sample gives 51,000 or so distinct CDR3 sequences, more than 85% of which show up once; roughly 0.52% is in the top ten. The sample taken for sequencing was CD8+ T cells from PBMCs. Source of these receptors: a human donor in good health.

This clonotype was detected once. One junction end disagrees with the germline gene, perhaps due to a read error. CDR3 DNA: TGTGCCAGCAGCCTAGCGCCTGAGCAGTTCTTC. This translates into CASSLAPEQFF. The gene calls are TRBV7-9 and TRBJ2-1; TRBD2 is a possible D gene (6 bases). Germline lookup yields CDR1 SEHNR and CDR2 FQNEAQ (reference sequence). The CDR3 length is 11 residues.

This CDR3 reads CASSYLQGYQETQYF. As DNA, the CDR3 is TGTGCCAGCAGTTACTTACAGGGGTACCAAGAGACCCAGTACTTC. V is TRBV6-6 and J is TRBJ2-5, with 7 bases fitting TRBD1. The CDR3 is 15 residues long. J lost 0 bases, V lost 1 base, and 2 bases had no gene match. The germline gives CDR1 MNHNY, CDR2 SVGAGI (reference sequence).

The chain's CDR3 is CASSGTEKTQYF. CDR3 bases: TGTGCCAGCAGTGGGACAGAGAAGACCCAGTACTTC. The gene calls are TRBV2 and TRBJ2-5, with TRBD1 as a possible D gene (6 bases). The CDR3 consists of 12 residues. Trimming cost V 4 bases and J 6 bases, with 9 bases left between them. Germline V gene sequence: CDR1 SNHLY, CDR2 FYNNEI.

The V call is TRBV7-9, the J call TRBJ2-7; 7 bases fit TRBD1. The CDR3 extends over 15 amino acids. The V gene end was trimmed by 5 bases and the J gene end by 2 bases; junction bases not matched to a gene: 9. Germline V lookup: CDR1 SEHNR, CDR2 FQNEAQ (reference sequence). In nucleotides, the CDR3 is TGTGCCAGCAGCCCCTCAGGGACAGCGGCCTACGAGCAGTACTTC. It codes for CASSPSGTAAYEQYF. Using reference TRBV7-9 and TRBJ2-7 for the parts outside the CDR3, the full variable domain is DTGVSQNPRHKITKRGQNVTFRCDPISEHNRLYWYRQTLGQGPEFLTYFQNEAQLEKSRLLSDRFSAERPKGSFSTLEIQRTEQGDSAMYLCASSPSGTAAYEQYFGPGTRLTVT.

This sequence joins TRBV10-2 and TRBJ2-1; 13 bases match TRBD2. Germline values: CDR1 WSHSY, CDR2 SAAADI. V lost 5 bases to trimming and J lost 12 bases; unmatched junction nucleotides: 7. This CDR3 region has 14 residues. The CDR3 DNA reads TGCGCCAGCAGTATGGGACTAGCGGGGAACGGGCAGTTCTTC. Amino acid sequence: CASSMGLAGNGQFF.

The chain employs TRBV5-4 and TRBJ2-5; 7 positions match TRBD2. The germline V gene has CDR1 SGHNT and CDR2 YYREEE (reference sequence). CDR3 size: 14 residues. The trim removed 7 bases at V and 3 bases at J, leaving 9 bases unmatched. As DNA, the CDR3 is TGTGCCAGCGGCCTAGCGGAAAGAGAAGAGACCCAGTACTTC. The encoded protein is CASGLAEREETQYF.

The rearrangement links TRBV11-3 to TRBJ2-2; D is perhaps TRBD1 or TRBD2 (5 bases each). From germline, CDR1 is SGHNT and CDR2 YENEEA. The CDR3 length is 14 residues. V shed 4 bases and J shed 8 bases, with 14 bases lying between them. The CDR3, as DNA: TGTGCCAGCAGCTCGGGACCTTCTACGGGGGAGCTGTTTTTT. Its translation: CASSSGPSTGELFF.